The source of this T cell receptor beta chain is a study of early stage breast cancer tumors. The study's findings and limits: Functional markers like CD4, CD8 and FOXP3 were missed in bulk sequencing. Comparing each tissue with blood distinguished tumor from normal in 14 of 16 patients.

Notes on this clone: Antigen: not known.

The CDR3 has 15 amino acids. Germline CDR1 and CDR2: SNHLY and FYNNEI. V shed 7 bases and J shed 4 bases, with 18 bases lying between them. Sequencing used immunoSEQ multiplex PCR; TCRdb keeps in-frame clones, though not all of them. This table holds tens of thousands of clones, approximately 78% found once. This TCR came from a person in their 40s with breast cancer. The gene calls are TRBV2 and TRBJ2-3; possibly TRBD1 for D (6 bases). What was sequenced was blood. CDR3 amino acids: CASTPPQGIPDTQYF. In DNA form, the CDR3 reads TGTGCCAGCACCCCCCCCCAGGGGATCCCAGATACGCAGTATTTT.